This is a list of T cell receptor beta chains from one sample in a study of spatial heterogeneity in lung cancer. MiXCR, run by TCRdb on the 5' RACE reads, gives a single entry per CDR3 protein. The sample yields roughly 6,100 distinct CDR3 sequences, about 13% seen once. This material consisted of normal lung tissue next to the tumor, taken at surgery. Every receptor here comes from a female donor with early-stage non-small cell lung cancer. CDR3s include the opening cysteine and the closing phenylalanine or tryptophan. D genes are given only for firm matches. Clone size is shown for a subset of rows, as once, few, many or a class of expanded clone.

D,J,size,V,CDR3,DNA
-,TRBJ1-1,few,TRBV11-1,CASSLRHRAAFF,TGTGCCAGCAGCTTAAGGCACAGGGCAGCTTTCTTT
-,TRBJ2-5,-,TRBV28,CASRSGRFGTQYF,TGTGCCAGCAGGTCTGGGCGGTTCGGGACCCAGTACTTC
TRBD2,TRBJ2-3,-,TRBV24-1,CATSVTTSGGTDTQYF,TGTGCCACCAGTGTGACGACTAGCGGAGGCACAGATACGCAGTATTTT
-,TRBJ2-2,many,TRBV28,CASTQSSPGELFF,TGTGCCAGCACTCAGAGTAGCCCCGGGGAGCTGTTTTTT
-,TRBJ2-3,many,TRBV7-6,CASSLAEGTDTQYF,TGTGCCAGCAGCTTAGCCGAGGGAACAGATACGCAGTATTTT
TRBD1,TRBJ2-7,medium-sized,TRBV5-1,CASSMGQGAPYEQYF,TGCGCCAGCAGCATGGGACAGGGGGCGCCTTACGAGCAGTACTTC
-,TRBJ1-1,few,TRBV29-1,CSGRESEAFF,TGCAGCGGGCGGGAAAGTGAAGCTTTCTTT
-,TRBJ2-2,medium-sized,TRBV4-3,CASSQDLRQNTGELFF,TGCGCCAGCAGCCAAGACCTCCGACAGAACACCGGGGAGCTGTTTTTT
-,TRBJ1-2,-,TRBV30,CAWNSGVGSGYTF,TGTGCCTGGAACTCTGGGGTCGGGAGTGGCTACACCTTC
TRBD2,TRBJ2-1,large,TRBV12-3/TRBV12-4,CASSRTSGPSYNEQFF,TGTGCCAGCAGCAGGACTAGCGGCCCCTCCTACAATGAGCAGTTCTTC
-,TRBJ1-5,many,TRBV27,CASKSGAGYQPQHF,TGTGCCAGCAAGTCAGGGGCGGGTTATCAGCCCCAGCATTTT
-,TRBJ2-5,medium-sized,TRBV3-1,CASSQFATGKETQYF,TGTGCCAGCAGCCAATTTGCAACGGGAAAAGAGACCCAGTACTTC
-,TRBJ2-3,many,TRBV6-2/TRBV6-3,CASEGPPGDTQYF,TGTGCCAGCGAGGGGCCCCCTGGGGATACGCAGTATTTT
-,TRBJ2-7,-,TRBV12-3/TRBV12-4,CASSLGAPNTYEQYF,TGTGCCAGCAGTTTAGGGGCCCCCAATACCTACGAGCAGTACTTC
TRBD2,TRBJ2-1,-,TRBV7-2,CASSPARLAGSNEQFF,TGTGCCAGCAGCCCGGCCCGACTAGCGGGTAGCAATGAGCAGTTCTTC
-,TRBJ1-1,few,TRBV29-1,CSALPPARATTEAFF,TGCAGCGCCCTACCCCCTGCAAGGGCTACCACTGAAGCTTTCTTT
TRBD2,TRBJ2-1,few,TRBV27,CASSLLAGGPNEQFF,TGTGCCAGCAGTCTTCTAGCGGGAGGGCCGAATGAGCAGTTCTTC
-,TRBJ1-2,medium-sized,TRBV7-9,CASSDLAGDPHYGYTF,TGTGCCAGCAGCGACTTGGCAGGCGATCCCCACTATGGCTACACCTTC
-,TRBJ1-1,few,TRBV6-2/TRBV6-3,CASSYGRRLGPGTEAFF,TGTGCCAGCAGTTACGGGAGGAGATTGGGGCCAGGCACTGAAGCTTTCTTT
-,TRBJ1-1,-,TRBV12-3/TRBV12-4,CASSLPTPQGALNTEAFF,TGTGCCAGCAGTTTACCTACCCCCCAGGGAGCTTTGAACACTGAAGCTTTCTTT
TRBD2,TRBJ2-7,many,TRBV5-1,CASSWDERESSYEQYF,TGCGCCAGCAGCTGGGATGAGCGGGAATCCTCCTACGAGCAGTACTTC
TRBD1,TRBJ2-1,few,TRBV7-9,CASRSRQGSGNEQFF,TGTGCCAGCAGATCTCGACAGGGGTCAGGGAATGAGCAGTTCTTC
TRBD1,TRBJ1-2,-,TRBV7-2,CASSTGQRFVYTF,TGTGCCAGCAGCACGGGACAGCGCTTTGTGTACACCTTC
TRBD2,TRBJ2-1,medium-sized,TRBV7-3,CASSLTGLAGGNEQFF,TGTGCCAGCAGCCTGACAGGGCTAGCGGGGGGTAATGAGCAGTTCTTC
TRBD2,TRBJ2-3,-,TRBV6-2/TRBV6-3,CASRLSSGGTDTQYF,TGTGCCAGCAGACTATCTAGCGGGGGCACAGATACGCAGTATTTT
-,TRBJ2-2,-,TRBV20-1,CSALRDGTGELFF,TGCAGTGCCCTCCGGGACGGCACCGGGGAGCTGTTTTTT
TRBD2,TRBJ2-6,many,TRBV4-1,CASSARGGSVSGANVLTF,TGCGCCAGCAGCGCCCGCGGCGGGAGTGTCTCTGGGGCCAACGTCCTGACTTTC
-,TRBJ1-2,many,TRBV4-1,CASSQEWGPKSGYTF,TGCGCCAGCAGCCAAGAATGGGGCCCAAAAAGTGGCTACACCTTC
-,TRBJ1-3,few,TRBV6-6,CASRSGSHSGNTIYF,TGTGCCAGCAGGTCAGGGAGCCACTCTGGAAACACCATATATTTT
-,TRBJ2-2,many,TRBV12-3/TRBV12-4,CASSLAGAGELFF,TGTGCCAGCAGTTTGGCGGGGGCAGGGGAGCTGTTTTTT
-,TRBJ1-1,many,TRBV27,CASLGPGLRVATEAFF,TGTGCCAGCCTTGGGCCAGGGCTTAGAGTTGCCACTGAAGCTTTCTTT